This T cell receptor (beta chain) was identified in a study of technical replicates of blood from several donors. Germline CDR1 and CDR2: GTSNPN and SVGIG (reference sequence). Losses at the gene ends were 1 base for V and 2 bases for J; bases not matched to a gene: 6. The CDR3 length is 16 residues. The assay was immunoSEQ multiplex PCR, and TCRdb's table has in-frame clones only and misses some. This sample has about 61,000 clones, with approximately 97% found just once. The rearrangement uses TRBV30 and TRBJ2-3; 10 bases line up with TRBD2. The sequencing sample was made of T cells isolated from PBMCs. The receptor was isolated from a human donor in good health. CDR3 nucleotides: TGTGCCTGGAGTGAGGGAGCGGGAGGGATCACAGATACGCAGTATTTT. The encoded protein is CAWSEGAGGITDTQYF.